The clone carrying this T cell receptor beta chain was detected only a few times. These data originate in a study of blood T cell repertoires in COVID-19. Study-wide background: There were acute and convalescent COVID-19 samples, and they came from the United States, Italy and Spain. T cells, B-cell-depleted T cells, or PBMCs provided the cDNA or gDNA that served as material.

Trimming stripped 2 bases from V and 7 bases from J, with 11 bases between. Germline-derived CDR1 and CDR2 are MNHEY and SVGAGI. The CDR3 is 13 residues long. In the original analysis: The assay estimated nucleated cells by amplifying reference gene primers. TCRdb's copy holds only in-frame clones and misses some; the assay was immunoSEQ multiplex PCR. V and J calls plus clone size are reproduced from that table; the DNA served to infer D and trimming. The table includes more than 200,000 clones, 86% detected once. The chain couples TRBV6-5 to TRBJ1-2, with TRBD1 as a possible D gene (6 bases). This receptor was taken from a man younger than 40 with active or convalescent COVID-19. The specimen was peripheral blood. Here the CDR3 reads CASSYEGVGGYTF. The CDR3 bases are TGTGCCAGCAGTTACGAGGGGGTGGGTGGCTACACCTTC.